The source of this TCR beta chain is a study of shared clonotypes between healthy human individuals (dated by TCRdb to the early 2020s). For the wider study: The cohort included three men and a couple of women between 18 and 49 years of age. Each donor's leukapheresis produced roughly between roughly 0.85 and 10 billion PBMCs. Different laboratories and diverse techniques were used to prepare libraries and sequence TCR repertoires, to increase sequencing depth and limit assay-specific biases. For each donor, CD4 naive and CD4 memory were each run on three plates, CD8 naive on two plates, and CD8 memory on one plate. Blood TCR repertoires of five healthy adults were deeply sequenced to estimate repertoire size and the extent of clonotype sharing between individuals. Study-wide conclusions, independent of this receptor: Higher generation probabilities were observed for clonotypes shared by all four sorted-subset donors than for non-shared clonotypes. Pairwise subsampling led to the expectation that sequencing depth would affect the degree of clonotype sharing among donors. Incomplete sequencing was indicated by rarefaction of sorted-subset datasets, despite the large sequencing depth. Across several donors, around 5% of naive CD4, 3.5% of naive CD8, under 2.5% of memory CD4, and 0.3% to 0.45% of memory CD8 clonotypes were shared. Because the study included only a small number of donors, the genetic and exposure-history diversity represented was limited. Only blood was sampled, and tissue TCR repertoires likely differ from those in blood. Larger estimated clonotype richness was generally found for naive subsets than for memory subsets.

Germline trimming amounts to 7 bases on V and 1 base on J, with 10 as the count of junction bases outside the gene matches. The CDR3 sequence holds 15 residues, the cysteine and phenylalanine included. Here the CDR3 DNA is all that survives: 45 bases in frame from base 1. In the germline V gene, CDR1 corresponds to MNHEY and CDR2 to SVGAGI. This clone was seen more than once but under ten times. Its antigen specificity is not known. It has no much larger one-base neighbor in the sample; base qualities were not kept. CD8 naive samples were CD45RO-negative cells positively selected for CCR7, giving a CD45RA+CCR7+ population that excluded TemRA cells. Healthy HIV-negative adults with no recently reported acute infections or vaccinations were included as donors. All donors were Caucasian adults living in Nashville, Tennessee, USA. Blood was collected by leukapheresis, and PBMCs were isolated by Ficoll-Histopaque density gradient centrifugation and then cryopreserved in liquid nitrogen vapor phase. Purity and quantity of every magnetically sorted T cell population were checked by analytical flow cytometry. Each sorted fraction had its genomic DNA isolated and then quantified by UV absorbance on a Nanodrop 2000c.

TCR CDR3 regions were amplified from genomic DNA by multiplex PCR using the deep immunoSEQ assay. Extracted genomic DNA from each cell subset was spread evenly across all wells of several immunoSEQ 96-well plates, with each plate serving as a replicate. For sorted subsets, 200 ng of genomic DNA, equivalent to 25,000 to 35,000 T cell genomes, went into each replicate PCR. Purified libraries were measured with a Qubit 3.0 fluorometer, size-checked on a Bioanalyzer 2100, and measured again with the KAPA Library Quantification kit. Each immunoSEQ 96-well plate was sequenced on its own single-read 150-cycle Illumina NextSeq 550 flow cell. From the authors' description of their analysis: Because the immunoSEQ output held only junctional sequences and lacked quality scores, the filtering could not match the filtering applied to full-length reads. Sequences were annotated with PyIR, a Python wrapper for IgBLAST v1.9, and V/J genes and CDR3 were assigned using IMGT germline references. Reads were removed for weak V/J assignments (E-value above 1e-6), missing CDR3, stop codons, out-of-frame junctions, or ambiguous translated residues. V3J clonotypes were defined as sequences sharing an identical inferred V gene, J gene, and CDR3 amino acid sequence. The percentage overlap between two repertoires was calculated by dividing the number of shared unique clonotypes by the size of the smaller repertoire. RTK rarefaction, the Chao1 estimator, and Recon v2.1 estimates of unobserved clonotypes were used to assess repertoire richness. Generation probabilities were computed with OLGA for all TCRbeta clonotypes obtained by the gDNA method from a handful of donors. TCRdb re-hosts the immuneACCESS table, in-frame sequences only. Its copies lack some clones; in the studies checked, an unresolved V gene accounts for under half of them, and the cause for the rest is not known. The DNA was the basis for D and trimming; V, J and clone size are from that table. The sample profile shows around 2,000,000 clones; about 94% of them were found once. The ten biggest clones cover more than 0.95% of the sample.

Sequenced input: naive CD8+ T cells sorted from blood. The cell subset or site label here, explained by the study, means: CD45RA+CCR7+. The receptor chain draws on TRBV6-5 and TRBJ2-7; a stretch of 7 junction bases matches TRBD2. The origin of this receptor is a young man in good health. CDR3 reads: CASTTGSGPSYEQYF. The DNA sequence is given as TGTGCCAGCACTACGGGTAGCGGGCCTTCCTACGAGCAGTACTTC.